This T cell receptor (beta chain) was retrieved from a study of T cells in Graves' hyperthyroidism and ophthalmopathy. Whole-study findings and limits: A median 6.5 months before onset, the model predicted ophthalmopathy. Most thyroid clonotypes expanded above 0.001 were also detected in blood.

Amplification yielded TCR beta CDR3 regions, with RNA transcripts as the source. TCR CDR3 regions were first amplified by RT-PCR with HTBI primers. TCRdb redid the calling of the multiplex PCR reads with MiXCR, one entry per CDR3 protein. The table records about 270,000 distinct CDR3 sequences, approximately 23% of them present only once. Active moderate-to-severe ophthalmopathy, Clinical Activity Score at least 3, NOSPECS at least 4, under 3 months' duration. CDR3 length equals 16 residues. Germline lookup yields CDR1 LNHDA and CDR2 SQIVND (reference sequence). Trimming took off 3 bases at V and 0 bases at J, with 14 bases between the two ends. In the case of this clonotype: No antigen is known for it.

The gene calls are TRBV19 and TRBJ1-1, with D uncertain. The sequence was collected from a middle-aged woman with Graves' ophthalmopathy. Source material: blood. The DNA for the CDR3 is TGTGCCAGTAGTATGTTCCGACACACCATGAACACTGAAGCTTTCTTT. As protein: CASSMFRHTMNTEAFF.